Here is one T cell receptor beta chain with its context. TCRdb keeps only in-frame clones here, not all; method: immunoSEQ multiplex PCR. This repertoire shows around 400,000 clones, about 87% found once; its top ten account for roughly 2.1%. The sample is drawn from a study of blood T cell repertoires in COVID-19. Study details: Whether acute or convalescent, the COVID-19 samples came from the United States, Italy and Spain.

The germline V gene has CDR1 SGHKS and CDR2 YYEKEE (reference sequence). V lost 5 bases and J lost 6; bases outside the gene matches: 9. The CDR3 extends over 17 amino acids. This sequence originates from a woman aged 55-70 years with COVID-19, enrolled during active disease. This sequence joins TRBV5-5 and TRBJ1-6; the match to TRBD1 covers 12 bases. Sequencing input: peripheral blood. CDR3 sequence: CASSYPPGQGANSPLHF. The DNA for the CDR3 is TGTGCCAGCAGTTACCCACCGGGACAGGGGGCTAATTCACCCCTCCACTTT.